These 13 T cell receptor beta chains share one sample of origin, sequenced in a study of response to subunit inactivated influenza vaccine. From the RT-PCR reads, TCRdb called clonotypes with MiXCR, one entry per CDR3 protein. This sample has 700,000 to 900,000 distinct CDR3 sequences, with around 21% found just once. Sequencing was performed on PBMCs from blood, taken 5 to 6 days after vaccination. Receptors were obtained from a man over 45 who received an inactivated influenza vaccine.

This clonotype was picked up a small number of times. V gene TRBV6-2 or TRBV6-3 combines with J gene TRBJ2-7, with 10 bases identical to TRBD1. CDR1 is MNHEY, CDR2 SVGEGT, per germline. With 10 bases clipped from V and 4 bases from J, the junction kept 7 bases outside the gene matches. This CDR3 is 13 amino acids long. DNA for the CDR3: TGTGCCACTTCGGACAGGGGGGAGTACGAGCAGTACTTC. Residues: CATSDRGEYEQYF.

This clonotype was seen only a few times. The chain has TRBV20-1 and TRBJ1-2, with 7 bases aligning to TRBD1. This CDR3 spans 12 amino acids. Germline loops: CDR1 DFQATT, CDR2 SNEGSKA (reference sequence). The ends lost 6 bases at V and 5 bases at J; junction bases unmatched: 6. Here the CDR3 DNA reads TGCAGTGCCTTTGGGACAGTATATGGCTACACCTTC. Encoded protein: CSAFGTVYGYTF.

In this sample, this clonotype turned up a few times. The genes are TRBV29-1 and TRBJ2-7; no firm D call. The CDR3 contains 11 residues. With 4 bases removed from V and 3 bases from J, the gap between germline ends came to 7 bases. Germline V gene sequence: CDR1 SQVTM, CDR2 ANQGSEA. The CDR3 loop is CSVASLYEQYF. CDR3 nucleotides: TGCAGCGTTGCCAGCCTCTACGAGCAGTACTTC.

This chain links TRBV2 with TRBJ2-2, with 11 nucleotides matching TRBD2. Germline trimming cut 6 bases from V and 1 base from J; bases unmatched to any gene: 4. This CDR3 is built from 16 residues. Per the germline V gene, CDR1 is SNHLY and CDR2 is FYNNEI. CDR3 protein: CASRGTSGGNTGELFF. DNA of the CDR3: TGTGCCAGCAGAGGAACTAGCGGGGGGAACACCGGGGAGCTGTTTTTT.

This clonotype was picked up many times. The germline gene is not matched at one end of the junction; a read error may be the cause. The V and J genes are TRBV5-1 and TRBJ2-1; 8 positions match TRBD2. The germline V gene encodes CDR1 SGHRS and CDR2 YFSETQ. The length of the CDR3 is 15 residues. The CDR3 DNA follows: TGTGCCAGTAGTATCAGCGGGGGCTCCTACAATGAGCAGTTCTTC. Residues: CASSISGGSYNEQFF.

This clonotype occurred a few times. The V call is TRBV9, the J call TRBJ2-1; 9 nucleotides line up with TRBD2. The germline V gene encodes CDR1 SGDLS and CDR2 YYNGEE. The CDR3 runs 17 residues. V gave up 4 bases and J gave up 6 bases; unmatched junction bases: 14. The CDR3 loop is CASSSRLLSGRPNEQFF. The CDR3 DNA is TGTGCCAGCAGCTCTCGATTACTTAGCGGGAGACCCAATGAGCAGTTCTTC.

This clonotype was seen more than once but under ten times. DNA for the CDR3: TGTGCCAGCAGCTTAGGCGTTGCTAGCGGGAGTTTCGCAGATACGCAGTATTTT. It yields the protein CASSLGVASGSFADTQYF. The chain is built from TRBV13 and TRBJ2-3; 10 nucleotides align to TRBD2. The CDR3 runs to 18 residues. Losses at the gene ends were 0 bases for V and 4 bases for J; bases not matched to a gene: 10. Germline loops: CDR1 PRHDT, CDR2 FYEKMQ (reference sequence).

This clonotype was recorded a few times. The chain has TRBV7-2 and TRBJ1-5, with D uncertain. Germline V gene lookup returns CDR1 SGHTA and CDR2 FQGNSA. The CDR3 covers 14 residues. V was clipped by 1 base and J by 3 bases, with 7 bases between them. The CDR3 DNA follows: TGTGCCAGCAGCTTAGGTTCTATCAATCAGCCCCAGCATTTT. It encodes CASSLGSINQPQHF.

Points on this clonotype: With a much larger clone just one base away, this may be a read error. The V call is TRBV5-1, the J call TRBJ2-1; 7 nucleotides agree with TRBD2. Germline V gene sequence: CDR1 SGHRS, CDR2 YFSETQ. Trimming at V came to 4 bases and at J to 8 bases, leaving 12 bases not matched to a gene. The length of the CDR3 is 15 residues. The CDR3 is CASSQTSRRFDEQFF. The CDR3, as DNA: TGCGCCAGCAGCCAGACTAGCCGGAGGTTTGATGAGCAGTTCTTC.

The rearrangement links TRBV7-2 to TRBJ2-4; tentatively, D is TRBD2 (6 bases). V was clipped by 5 bases and J by 4 bases, with 15 bases between them. The CDR3 is 15 residues long. Germline CDR1 reads SGHTA; CDR2 reads FQGNSA. The CDR3 sequence is CASSLSLAQKNIQYF. The CDR3 coding sequence is TGTGCCAGCAGCCTAAGTCTAGCGCAGAAAAACATTCAGTACTTC.

The V and J genes are TRBV3-1 and TRBJ2-1, with TRBD2 matching over 11 bases. The trim removed 4 bases at V and 16 bases at J, leaving 12 bases unmatched. This CDR3 has 14 residues. From germline, CDR1 is LGHDT and CDR2 YNNKEL (reference sequence). The CDR3 nucleotides are TGTGCCAGCAGCCCCTCCTCTAGCGGGAGGCCCAGCTTCTTC. Translating it yields CASSPSSSGRPSFF.

The chain links TRBV11-3 to TRBJ2-1; tentative D call: TRBD2 (6 bases). CDR1 SGHNT and CDR2 YENEEA come from the germline V gene. The ends were cut back, 5 bases at V and 3 bases at J, with 14 bases in the middle. CDR3 length equals 15 residues. The CDR3 protein is CASSAGPLVYNEQFF. For the CDR3, the DNA is TGTGCCAGCAGCGCGGGACCACTAGTCTACAATGAGCAGTTCTTC.

The sample holds a few counts of this clonotype. J is TRBJ2-5 and V is TRBV20-1; the D gene is possibly TRBD2 (5 bases). This CDR3 region has 13 residues. Germline loops: CDR1 DFQATT, CDR2 SNEGSKA (reference sequence). V was trimmed by 3 bases and J by 3 bases, leaving 11 bases between them. The CDR3 nucleotides are TGCAGTGCTAGGGTAACAGCGGAAGAGACCCAGTACTTC. Protein sequence: CSARVTAEETQYF.